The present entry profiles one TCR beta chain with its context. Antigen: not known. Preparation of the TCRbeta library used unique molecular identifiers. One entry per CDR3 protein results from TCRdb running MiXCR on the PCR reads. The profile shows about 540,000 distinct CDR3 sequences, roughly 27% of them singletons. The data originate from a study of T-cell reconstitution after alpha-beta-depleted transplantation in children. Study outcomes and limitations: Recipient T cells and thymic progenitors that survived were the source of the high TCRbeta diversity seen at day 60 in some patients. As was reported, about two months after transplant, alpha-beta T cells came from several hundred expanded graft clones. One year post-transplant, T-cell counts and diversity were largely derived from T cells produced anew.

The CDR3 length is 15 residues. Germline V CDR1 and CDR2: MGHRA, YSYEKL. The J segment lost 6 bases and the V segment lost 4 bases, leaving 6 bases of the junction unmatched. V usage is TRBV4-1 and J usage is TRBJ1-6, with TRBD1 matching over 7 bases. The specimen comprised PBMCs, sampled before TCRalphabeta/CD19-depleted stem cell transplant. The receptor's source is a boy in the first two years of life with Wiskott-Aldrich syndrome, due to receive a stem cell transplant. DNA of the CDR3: TGCGCCAGCAGCCCTGAACAGGGGACTAATTCACCCCTCCACTTT. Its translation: CASSPEQGTNSPLHF.